This T cell receptor (beta chain) was retrieved from a study of CD8 T cells in ankylosing spondylitis. TCRdb reprocessed the 5' RACE reads via MiXCR and lists one record per CDR3 protein. This sample has just under 550,000 distinct CDR3 sequences, with over 9.5% found just once. General study points: A motif of several highly homologous TCR beta variants was seen as apparently characteristic of ankylosing spondylitis blood. Relatively rare in peripheral blood, disease-linked clones were also CD8+.

This clonotype was counted only a few times. Its antigen remains unidentified. CDR1 and CDR2 from the germline V gene are KGHSH and LQKENI. There are 17 residues in the CDR3. V gave up 0 bases and J gave up 4 bases; unmatched junction bases: 6. Sequencing was carried out using blood, either unsorted or a sorted T cell fraction (not recorded which). The chain joins TRBV18 to TRBJ2-1, with TRBD2 matching 10 bases. The receptor's source is a male donor with ankylosing spondylitis. The CDR3 DNA sequence: TGTGCCAGCTCACCACCCTCCCTAGCGGGGGATTACAATGAGCAGTTCTTC. Protein: CASSPPSLAGDYNEQFF.